This TCR beta chain was observed in a study of identical twins. Study-level findings and limits: There was an excess of low generation probability in the out-of-frame alpha sequences that twins shared. Memory repertoires lacked the insertion deficit that abundant cord blood beta clonotypes showed.

There are 14 residues in the CDR3. The ends were cut back, 6 bases at V and 7 bases at J, with 15 bases in the middle. CDR1 is MNHNS and CDR2 is SASEGT in the germline V gene. As for this clonotype: Its antigen is unknown.

TCRdb passed the 5' RACE reads through MiXCR, listing each CDR3 protein once. The table has roughly 1,500,000 distinct CDR3 sequences, around a third seen once. The sample taken for sequencing was cord blood. The V gene is TRBV6-1, the J gene TRBJ2-2, with D perhaps TRBD2 (5 bases). This sequence originates from a newborn girl in good health. The DNA for the CDR3 is TGTGCCAGCAGCCTTCGGGGAGAGATCGGGGAGCTGTTTTTT. Its protein is CASSLRGEIGELFF.